Here is one TCR beta chain with its context. In the original analysis: Amplified reference gene primers provided the basis for estimating nucleated cell counts. Profiled with immunoSEQ multiplex PCR; TCRdb holds only in-frame clones, not every one. That table furnishes V, J and clone size, whereas the DNA furnished D and trimming. Of fewer than 80,000 clones detected, 88% appear once; the ten largest clones hold around 9%. Germline CDR1 is MNHNS and CDR2 is SASEGT. The CDR3 loop spans 16 amino acids. V was cut by 1 base and J by 4 bases, with 16 bases left in between. These data are taken from a study of blood T cell repertoires in COVID-19. At the level of the study: Donors in the United States, Italy and Spain gave samples during acute or convalescent COVID-19. Sources were T cells, B-cell-depleted T cells, or PBMCs; the material itself was cDNA or gDNA.

The origin of this receptor is a human donor in a cohort sampled during active COVID-19. The chain carries TRBV6-1 and TRBJ1-2, with D possibly TRBD1 on 6 matching bases. The sample taken for sequencing was peripheral blood. In DNA form, the CDR3 reads TGTGCCAGCAGTGAAGGACAGGACATCCTTTTCTATGGCTACACCTTC. This codes for CASSEGQDILFYGYTF.